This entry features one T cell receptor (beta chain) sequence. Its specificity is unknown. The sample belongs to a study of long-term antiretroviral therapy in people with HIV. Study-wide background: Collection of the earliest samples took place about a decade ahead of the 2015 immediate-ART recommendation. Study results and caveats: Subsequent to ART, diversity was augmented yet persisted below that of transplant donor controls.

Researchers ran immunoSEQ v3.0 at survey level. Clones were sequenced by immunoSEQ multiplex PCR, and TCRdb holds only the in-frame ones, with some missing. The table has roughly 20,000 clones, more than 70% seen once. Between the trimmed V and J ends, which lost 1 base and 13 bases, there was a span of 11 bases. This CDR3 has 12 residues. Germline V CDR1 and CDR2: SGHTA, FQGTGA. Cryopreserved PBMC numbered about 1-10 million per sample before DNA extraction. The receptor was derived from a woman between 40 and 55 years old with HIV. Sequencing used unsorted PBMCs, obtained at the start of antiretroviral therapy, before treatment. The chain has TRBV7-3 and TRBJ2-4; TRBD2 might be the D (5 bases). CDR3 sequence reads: CASSLSSAEQYF. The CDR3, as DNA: TGTGCCAGCAGCTTAAGTAGCGCCGAACAGTACTTC.